The rows below give T cell receptor beta chains drawn from one sample of a study of regulatory and conventional T cells in RAG deficiency. Generated by immunoSEQ multiplex PCR, the TCRdb table keeps only in-frame clones and is missing some. Of 2,000 to 3,000 clones in the sample, roughly 79% were seen once. Sequences were obtained from CD4+ effector T cells sorted from blood. Source of these receptors: a human donor with RAG deficiency presenting as severe combined immunodeficiency. The CDR3 runs from the conserved cysteine through the conserved F or W. The D gene is left open where the match is weak.

>-|TRBV19
CASSIAVLAKNIQYF
>-|TRBV5-1
CASSLEGSSYNEQFF
>-|TRBV5-4
CASVSRIPGKTYGYTF
>-|TRBV5-6
CASSSVVGEGTQYF
>-|TRBV29-1
CSVSQWSSTDTQYF
>-|TRBV7-9
CASSLGVADTQYF
>TRBD1|TRBV5-1
CASSLLGRGTGGVREQYF
>TRBD1|TRBV5-1
CASSLQGESYGYTF
>-|TRBV28
CASITPFAHEQYF
>TRBD1|TRBV7-2
CASRPGTGSYNEQFF
>-|TRBV21-1
CASSLPLVTIRTEAFF
>TRBD1|TRBV19
CASSIGGTVKNIQYF
>-|TRBV28
CASSLLHGRSYNEQFF
>-|TRBV27
CASSLRPGNTIYF
>TRBD1|TRBV4-3
CASSPRDSYGYTF
>-|TRBV9
CASSVVNTDTQYF
>-|TRBV4-1
CASSLRGERNSPLHF
>TRBD1|TRBV7-2
CASSFGEGAGYTF
>-|TRBV29-1
CSVEPGTPTDTQYF